These 19 T cell receptor beta chains were all obtained from the same sample, sequenced in a study of lung T cells in sarcoidosis with Löfgren's syndrome. Each CDR3 protein is one row after TCRdb ran MiXCR on the reads. Among fewer than 80,000 distinct CDR3 sequences listed, around 20% were seen once. Sequences were obtained from CD4+ T cells from PBMCs. Receptors were obtained from a human donor with sarcoidosis (Löfgren's syndrome or another form), or a control subject (not recorded which).

This clonotype showed up just once. A much larger clone lies one base from this, so it may be a read error. The CDR3 sequence is CSARDAYTYNEQFF. For the CDR3, the DNA is TGCAGTGCTAGAGACGCATACACCTACAATGAGCAGTTCTTC. This chain joins TRBV20-1 and TRBJ2-1; D uncertain. The CDR3 length is 14 residues. Trimming shortened V by 0 bases and J by 2 bases, and 8 bases separated the two germline ends. Per germline, CDR1 DFQATT and CDR2 SNEGSKA (reference sequence).

The sample holds a few counts of this clonotype. This chain uses TRBV5-1 with TRBJ1-5; D not resolved. CDR1 and CDR2 from the germline V gene are SGHRS and YFSETQ. The CDR3 totals 14 residues. V lost 0 bases and J 0 bases, leaving 4 bases between the germline ends. In DNA, the CDR3 is TGCGCCAGCAGCTTGGGAAATAGCAATCAGCCCCAGCATTTT. Its protein product is CASSLGNSNQPQHF.

Remarks on this clonotype: A read error may explain this, as a much larger clone is one base away. The rearrangement links TRBV18 to TRBJ2-7; D unclear. From germline, CDR1 is KGHSH and CDR2 LQKENI. The CDR3 loop spans 12 amino acids. The CDR3 reads CASSPQSYEQHF. CDR3 DNA: TGTGCCAGCTCACCTCAATCCTACGAGCAGCACTTC. The entire variable domain, with the rest obtained from reference TRBV18 and TRBJ2-7, is as follows: NAGVMQNPRHLVRRRGQEARLRCSPMKGHSHVYWYRQLPEEGLKFMVYLQKENIIDESGMPKERFSAEFPKEGPSILRIQQVVRGDSAAYFCASSPQSYEQHFGPGTRLTVT.

This clonotype was counted only a few times. The rearrangement links TRBV28 to TRBJ1-4, with 9 bases lining up with TRBD1. Looked up from germline, CDR1 is MDHEN and CDR2 is SYDVKM. V lost 6 bases and J lost 8; bases outside the gene matches: 4. The CDR3 has 13 amino acids. CDR3 DNA sequence: TGTGCCAGCAGGGGGACAGGGTTGGAAAAACTGTTTTTT. It yields the protein CASRGTGLEKLFF.

This clonotype was counted many times. CDR3 DNA: TGTGCCAGCAGTTCTGGACAGGTTAACACTGAAGCTTTCTTT. Translated, it gives CASSSGQVNTEAFF. V and J are TRBV27 and TRBJ1-1; 7 bases fit TRBD1. Unmatched junction bases numbered 4, after V lost 4 bases and J lost 2 bases. Germline V gene data show CDR1 as MNHEY and CDR2 as SMNVEV (reference sequence). The CDR3 runs to 14 residues.

This clonotype was detected only a few times. The gene calls are TRBV5-1 and TRBJ2-1; D perhaps matches TRBD2 (7 bases). The CDR3 consists of 14 residues. Germline loops: CDR1 SGHRS, CDR2 YFSETQ. Trimming removed 7 bases at V and 4 bases at J, with 15 bases between. CDR3 nucleotide sequence: TGCGCCAGCTCCAGGGGAGGGGAGTACAATGAGCAGTTCTTC. Encoded protein: CASSRGGEYNEQFF.

This clonotype was recorded many times. The chain is built from TRBV4-2 and TRBJ2-7; D ambiguous. Germline CDR1 and CDR2: LGHNA and YNFKEQ. This CDR3 has 12 residues. V lost 0 bases to trimming and J lost 5 bases, with 5 bases between them. The CDR3 loop reads CASSQDADEQYV. The CDR3 region has the DNA TGTGCCAGCAGCCAAGATGCGGACGAGCAGTACGTC.

This clonotype was counted a few times. The V call is TRBV11-2, the J call TRBJ2-1; no clear D gene. This CDR3 has 14 amino acids. V lost 3 bases, J lost 1 base, and 7 bases lay in between. CDR1 is SGHAT, CDR2 FQNNGV, per germline. CDR3 DNA sequence: TGTGCCAGCAGCTTGGGTCGGTCCTACAATGAGCAGTTCTTC. Translated, it gives CASSLGRSYNEQFF.

This clonotype was counted ten times or more. The genes are TRBV20-1 and TRBJ2-7; D is perhaps TRBD1 (6 bases). The CDR3 length is 15 residues. Trimming removed 0 bases at V and 2 bases at J, with 14 bases between. Germline assignment: CDR1 DFQATT and CDR2 SNEGSKA (reference sequence). DNA for the CDR3: TGCAGTGCTAGAGATCTAGGACAGCCTCCCTACGAGCAGTACGTC. Translating it yields CSARDLGQPPYEQYV.

In this sample, this clonotype turned up many times. The V gene is TRBV19, the J gene TRBJ2-1; weak D call: TRBD1 (6 bases). CDR3 size: 14 residues. Germline V gives CDR1 LNHDA, CDR2 SQIVND (reference sequence). With 2 bases removed from V and 3 bases from J, the gap between germline ends came to 8 bases. The CDR3 loop is CASSIQGSYNEQFF. The CDR3 DNA reads as TGTGCCAGTAGTATACAGGGGAGCTACAATGAGCAGTTCTTC.

This clonotype was recorded many times. The chain couples TRBV6-1 to TRBJ2-3; D is undetermined. CDR1 MNHNS and CDR2 SASEGT come from the germline V gene. The CDR3 consists of 11 residues. Trimming took off 8 bases at V and 4 bases at J, with 7 bases between the two ends. The CDR3 spells CASEGPDTQYF. CDR3 DNA: TGTGCCAGCGAAGGCCCAGATACGCAGTATTTT.

The genes are TRBV3-1 and TRBJ1-1, with TRBD1 as a possible D gene (6 bases). The V end was cut by 7 bases, the J end by 4 bases, with 13 bases between. CDR3 length: 13 residues. Per the germline V gene, CDR1 is LGHDT and CDR2 is YNNKEL (reference sequence). The CDR3 DNA sequence: TGTGCCAGCAACAAGGGGGGTCGCACTGAAGCTTTCTTT. Translated: CASNKGGRTEAFF.

In the case of this clonotype: A read error may explain this, as a much larger clone is one base away. This rearrangement joins TRBV3-1 to TRBJ1-2; D is perhaps TRBD1 (5 bases). CDR1 is LGHDT and CDR2 is YNNKEL in the germline V gene (reference sequence). The length of the CDR3 is 12 residues. Here the CDR3 DNA reads TGTGCCAGCAGCCAAGGGGACCCTTCCTTCTCCTTC. Encoded protein: CASSQGDPSFSF.

This clonotype was detected a few times. The chain joins TRBV2 to TRBJ2-7; 11 nucleotides match TRBD1. V shed 5 bases and J 3 bases; nucleotides not matched to a gene: 6. CDR3 length: 15 amino acids. Germline V lookup: CDR1 SNHLY, CDR2 FYNNEI. CDR3 loop: CASSYGQGANYEQYF. The CDR3 coding sequence is TGTGCCAGCAGTTACGGACAGGGGGCGAACTACGAGCAGTACTTC.

Turning to this clonotype: Just one base apart from a much larger clone, this may be a read error. This chain links TRBV28 with TRBJ1-5; 9 bases fit TRBD1. In germline, CDR1 is MDHEN, CDR2 SYDVKM. The length of the CDR3 is 16 residues. The CDR3 sequence is CASSTFGQGQNQHQHF. CDR3 nucleotide sequence: TGTGCCAGCAGTACCTTTGGACAGGGGCAGAATCAGCACCAGCATTTT.

This sequence joins TRBV5-1 and TRBJ2-2; a possible D gene is TRBD2 (7 bases). Germline V CDR1 and CDR2: SGHRS, YFSETQ. The CDR3 has 15 amino acids. V gave up 4 bases and J gave up 7 bases, with 17 bases separating them. In DNA form, the CDR3 reads TGCGCCAGCAGCCCGTTTGCGGGGGCGGACGGGGAGCTGTTTTTT. It is translated as CASSPFAGADGELFF. Full variable domain (missing parts from reference TRBV5-1 and TRBJ2-2): KAGVTQTPRYLIKTRGQQVTLSCSPISGHRSVSWYQQTPGQGLQFLFEYFSETQRNKGNFPGRFSGRQFSNSRSEMNVSTLELGDSALYLCASSPFAGADGELFFGEGSRLTVL.

The CDR3 loop reads CASSIRNGDQPQHF. The CDR3 nucleotides read TGTGCCAGTAGTATCAGGAATGGCGATCAGCCCCAGCATTTT. The rearrangement links TRBV19 to TRBJ1-5; no clear D gene. CDR1 LNHDA and CDR2 SQIVND come from the germline V gene (reference sequence). Trimming cost V 3 bases and J 5 bases, with 11 bases left between them. The CDR3 spans 14 residues.

This clonotype was found a few times. The chain carries TRBV28 and TRBJ2-7, with unresolved D. V dropped 6 bases and J dropped 3 bases, with 6 bases sitting between them. Germline V gene lookup returns CDR1 MDHEN and CDR2 SYDVKM. The CDR3 runs to 11 residues. For the CDR3, the DNA is TGTGCCAGCAGGGAATACTACGAGCAGTACTTC. Its translation is CASREYYEQYF.

About this clonotype itself: A much bigger clone sits one base away, suggesting this may be a read error. The chain uses TRBV25-1 and TRBJ1-2, with 7 bases fitting TRBD1. This CDR3 region has 12 residues. CDR1 is MGHDK, CDR2 SYGVNS, per germline. The chain's CDR3 is CASSSTGFGCTF. The CDR3 region has the DNA TGTGCCAGCAGTTCGACAGGGTTTGGCTGCACCTTC.